This T cell receptor beta chain was captured by sequencing in a study of post-analysis software for immune sequencing data. About the research overall: Disease trajectories encompassed relapsing-remitting, secondary progressive and progressive-relapsing multiple sclerosis. Broader study findings: Comparison with controls showed significantly lower normalized Chao1 diversity in multiple sclerosis patients.

Every TCR beta cDNA library bore unique molecular identifiers. One entry per CDR3 protein, called by TCRdb with MiXCR from the PCR reads. The sample lists 450,000 to 700,000 distinct CDR3 sequences; 44% were seen once. Of note for this clonotype: Its antigen is as yet unknown.

This TCR came from a girl between 5 and 17 years old with multiple sclerosis. The sample comprised blood.

The CDR3, as DNA: TGCGCCAGCAGCGGTGGCAGGACAGGGGATGGCTACACCTTC. This gives the protein CASSGGRTGDGYTF. The chain combines TRBV5-1 with TRBJ1-2, with 9 positions matching TRBD1. Unmatched junction bases numbered 7, after V lost 4 bases and J lost 6 bases. The V gene's germline CDR1 is SGHRS and CDR2 YFSETQ. The CDR3 length is 14 residues.